A selection of T cell receptor beta chains follows, all from one sample in a study of blood T cells in healthy people across ages. Each CDR3 protein gets one entry after TCRdb re-called the 5' RACE reads with MiXCR. The table has some 1.6 million distinct CDR3 sequences, about 32% seen once. The sequencing sample was made of blood. The receptor source for this set is a woman aged 30 to 39 in good health. The CDR3 runs from the conserved cysteine through the conserved F or W. The order of the fields is V gene, D gene, J gene, CDR3 length, clone size, CDR3 protein, CDR3 DNA. A D gene is named only where the DNA matches it firmly. Rows give clone size only sometimes, using once, few, many, or a class for an expanded clone.

>TRBV20-1|NA|TRBJ2-3|14|NA
CSDSMTGSTDTQYF
TGCAGTGACTCAATGACAGGAAGCACAGATACGCAGTATTTT
>TRBV12-3/TRBV12-4|NA|TRBJ2-3|17|NA
CASSLYGVETSTDTQYF
TGTGCCAGCAGTTTATACGGCGTCGAGACTAGCACAGATACGCAGTATTTT
>TRBV4-1|TRBD1|TRBJ2-7|16|NA
CASSQEMGQPKPEQYF
TGCGCCAGCAGCCAAGAAATGGGACAGCCTAAGCCCGAGCAGTACTTC
>TRBV5-1|TRBD1|TRBJ1-1|14|NA
CASSSAPGGTEAFF
TGCGCCAGCAGTTCGGCACCAGGGGGAACTGAAGCTTTCTTT
>TRBV20-1|TRBD2|TRBJ2-7|14|NA
CSAHPGLARHEQYF
TGCAGTGCCCACCCGGGACTAGCGAGGCACGAGCAGTACTTC
>TRBV6-5|NA|TRBJ2-5|15|few
CAPSPGAGSRETQYF
TGTGCCCCCAGTCCCGGCGCAGGGTCGAGAGAGACCCAGTACTTC
>TRBV7-9|TRBD2|TRBJ2-7|15|NA
CASSLVTSGRNEQYF
TGTGCCAGCAGCTTAGTAACTAGCGGGAGGAACGAGCAGTACTTC
>TRBV4-1|NA|TRBJ1-5|15|NA
CASSQDSRESQPQHF
TGCGCCAGCAGCCAAGATAGCAGGGAAAGTCAGCCCCAGCATTTT
>TRBV5-6|TRBD1|TRBJ1-1|13|NA
CASSRTGGGGAFF
TGTGCCAGCAGCCGGACAGGGGGTGGGGGAGCTTTCTTT
>TRBV5-5|NA|TRBJ1-2|12|many
CASSLGPGGYTF
TGTGCCAGCAGCTTGGGTCCAGGAGGCTACACCTTC
>TRBV12-3/TRBV12-4|NA|TRBJ2-7|11|few
CASSPPREQYF
TGTGCCAGCAGTCCCCCGAGGGAGCAGTACTTC
>TRBV24-1|TRBD2|TRBJ2-7|16|NA
CATSEWTSDRSYEQYF
TGTGCCACCAGTGAGTGGACTAGCGACCGCTCCTACGAGCAGTACTTC
>TRBV28|NA|TRBJ2-1|13|few
CASSLGPAREQFF
TGTGCCAGCAGTTTAGGCCCGGCCCGTGAGCAGTTCTTC
>TRBV5-1|NA|TRBJ2-1|15|NA
CASSLGRMGVDEQFF
TGCGCCAGCAGCTTGGGCCGTATGGGGGTCGATGAGCAGTTCTTC
>TRBV7-2|NA|TRBJ2-3|15|few
CASSLGEVGTDTQYF
TGTGCCAGCAGCTTAGGGGAAGTGGGCACAGATACGCAGTATTTT
>TRBV2|NA|TRBJ2-1|12|few
CASRMDLSEQFF
TGTGCCAGCAGAATGGATCTTAGTGAGCAGTTCTTC
>TRBV28|NA|TRBJ2-7|14|many
CASSPLTGSYEQYF
TGTGCCAGCTCACCACTAACGGGGAGCTACGAGCAGTACTTC
>TRBV27|TRBD2|TRBJ2-7|18|few
CASSNDGTSGSVPYEQYF
TGTGCCAGCAGTAACGACGGGACTAGCGGGTCTGTCCCCTACGAGCAGTACTTC
>TRBV4-2|TRBD2|TRBJ2-5|17|NA
CASSQEGSGGSQETQYF
TGTGCCAGCAGCCAAGAGGGTAGCGGGGGGTCCCAAGAGACCCAGTACTTC
>TRBV7-9|NA|TRBJ2-5|18|few
CASSLGRPWTGKGETQYF
TGTGCCAGCAGCTTAGGCCGGCCCTGGACGGGAAAGGGAGAGACCCAGTACTTC
>TRBV4-1|NA|TRBJ1-2|18|few
CASSQESVGEGANYGYTF
TGCGCCAGCAGCCAAGAATCGGTCGGAGAAGGAGCTAACTATGGCTACACCTTC